The subject of this entry is one T cell receptor (beta chain). This record comes from a study of blood T cell repertoires in COVID-19. About the study: PBMCs, B-cell-depleted T cells, or T cells were the source of the cDNA or gDNA that made up the material.

Per the study methods: Reference gene primer amplification yielded estimated nucleated cell counts. The assay was immunoSEQ multiplex PCR, and TCRdb's table has in-frame clones only and misses some. V, J and clone size are those of that table, while D and trimming were read from the DNA. The table lists approximately 110,000 clones, more than 65% of them singletons. Sequencing was performed on peripheral blood. The receptor comes from a woman over 75 with active or convalescent COVID-19.

The CDR3 protein is CASREGTVSSYEQYF. Here the CDR3 DNA reads TGCGCCAGCAGGGAAGGGACAGTGAGCTCCTACGAGCAGTACTTC. This chain joins TRBV5-1 and TRBJ2-7, with 7 bases matching TRBD1. The V segment lost 5 bases and the J segment 0 bases; nucleotides outside the gene matches: 8. Germline V lookup: CDR1 SGHRS, CDR2 YFSETQ. The CDR3 length is 15 residues.